This T cell receptor (beta chain) was profiled in a study of OX40 agonist ivuxolimab in advanced cancers. In the study overall: Three patients responded partially, comprising one with hepatocellular carcinoma and two with cutaneous melanoma.

The CDR3 contains 16 residues. V lost 6 bases and J 5 bases, leaving 20 bases between the germline ends. Germline lookup yields CDR1 MGHDK and CDR2 SYGVNS. Here immunoSEQ multiplex PCR was the method, and the copy in TCRdb shows in-frame clones only, minus some. This table holds 15,000 to 20,000 clones, about nine tenths found once. To note about this clone: Its specificity is not known.

Study observations and caveats: Researchers did not determine the expanded peripheral T cells' antigen specificity.

The rearrangement joins TRBV25-1 to TRBJ1-5; the D is unclear. The sequence was collected from an adult with an advanced solid tumor such as melanoma, head and neck, liver or kidney cancer. This material consisted of CD4+ or CD8+ T cells sorted from blood, taken in a trial of the OX40 agonist ivuxolimab. The CDR3 loop is CASSPTLYDEDQPQHF. CDR3 in DNA: TGTGCCAGCAGCCCGACACTCTATGATGAAGATCAGCCCCAGCATTTT.